This T cell receptor beta chain was identified in a study of CD8+CD57+ T cells in acquired aplastic anemia. Patients sequenced had flow cytometry evidence of CD8+CD57+ cell expansion. Severe acquired aplastic anemia affected all patients. Germline values: CDR1 SGHTA, CDR2 FQGTGA. Trimming took 3 bases from V and 5 from J, leaving 7 bases between them. This CDR3 spans 13 amino acids. The study's findings and limits: Around 27 sequences, all CD8+ CDR3, were shared between patients and controls. CD8+ Simpson's diversity showed no significant patient-control difference.

The TCR beta profiling, which covered VDJ combination and CDR3 sequence, was carried out using genomic DNA as the template. MiXCR, applied by TCRdb to the reads, yields one record per CDR3 protein. The sample lists some 200,000 distinct CDR3 sequences, about 60% seen once, with around three fifths in the top ten. This clonotype was seen only a few times. Its antigen is undetermined. The chain combines TRBV7-3 with TRBJ2-2; D unresolved. The sequencing sample was made of sorted CD4+, CD8+, or CD8+CD57+ T cells (not recorded which) from PBMCs. The sequence came from a human donor with aplastic anemia. CDR3 DNA sequence: TGTGCCAGCAGCTTGTGGGGAACCGGGGAGCTGTTTTTT. Protein: CASSLWGTGELFF.